This paragraph reports one T cell receptor (beta chain). Antigen: not known. This record comes from a study of shared clonotypes between healthy human individuals. Whole-study results and caveats: Among the subsets, naive ones generally showed larger estimated richness than memory ones.

Naive CD8 cells were CD45RO-negative, positively selected for CCR7, excluding terminally differentiated effector memory CD45RA+ cells. CDR3 size: 15 residues. Germline CDR1 SEHNR, CDR2 FQNEAQ (reference sequence). V lost 6 bases, J lost 3 bases, and 18 bases lay in between. Each subset's genomic DNA was split evenly across several immunoSEQ plates. Assay: immunoSEQ multiplex PCR; the TCRdb copy retains only in-frame clones and omits some. The data show fewer than 700,000 clones, with roughly 95% seen just once and around 0.11% held by the top ten. The material sequenced was naive CD8+ T cells sorted from blood. This TCR derives from a woman in her 30s in good health. This chain joins TRBV7-9 and TRBJ2-7; D possibly corresponds to TRBD1 (6 bases). CDR3 sequence (DNA): TGTGCCAGCAGTCCGTATCGGGACACTCACTACGAGCAGTACTTC. This codes for CASSPYRDTHYEQYF.